These 27 T cell receptor beta chains were sequenced from one sample in a study of T cell responses to AZD1222 COVID-19 vaccine. Clones were sequenced by immunoSEQ multiplex PCR, and TCRdb holds only the in-frame ones, with some missing. The table has tens of thousands of clones, more than 85% seen once. This specimen consisted of peripheral blood, obtained 28 days after the second AZD1222 dose. All receptors derive from an adult who received the AZD1222 COVID-19 vaccine.

The chain is built from TRBV4-2 and TRBJ1-2, with no clear D. Germline CDR1 LGHNA, CDR2 YNFKEQ. This CDR3 comprises 16 residues. Trimming removed 0 bases at V and 3 bases at J, with 14 bases between. CDR3 residues: CASSQEARGEHYGYTF. In DNA, the CDR3 is TGTGCCAGCAGCCAAGAAGCGCGGGGAGAACACTATGGCTACACCTTC.

V gene TRBV7-9 combines with J gene TRBJ2-3; a possible D gene is TRBD2 (6 bases). V gave up 5 bases and J gave up 0 bases, with 12 bases separating them. CDR1 is SEHNR, CDR2 FQNEAQ, per germline (reference sequence). This CDR3 is built from 15 residues. The CDR3 sequence: CASSTGESSTDTQYF. CDR3 sequence (DNA): TGTGCCAGCAGCACGGGGGAGTCTAGCACAGATACGCAGTATTTT.

This chain joins TRBV7-7 and TRBJ2-3, with D uncertain. The CDR3 runs 13 residues. Germline-derived CDR1 and CDR2 are SSHAT and FNYEAQ (reference sequence). Trimming left V 5 bases short and J 6 bases short, with 12 bases between. CDR3: CASSQDGPDTQYF. The CDR3 nucleotides are TGTGCCAGCAGCCAAGATGGCCCCGATACGCAGTATTTT. Full variable domain (missing parts from reference TRBV7-7 and TRBJ2-3): GAGVSQSPRYKVTKRGQDVTLRCDPISSHATLYWYQQALGQGPEFLTYFNYEAQPDKSGLPSDRFSAERPEGSISTLTIQRTEQRDSAMYRCASSQDGPDTQYFGPGTRLTVL.

The J gene is TRBJ1-5, the V gene TRBV18; D is uncertain. The germline V gene has CDR1 KGHSH and CDR2 LQKENI. CDR3 length: 17 amino acids. V lost 3 bases and J 1 base, leaving 16 bases between the germline ends. DNA for the CDR3: TGTGCCAGCTCACCCTACCATGAAAGGGTCAGCAATCAGCCCCAGCATTTT. It encodes CASSPYHERVSNQPQHF.

V and J are TRBV29-1 and TRBJ1-2; the D gene is possibly TRBD1 (5 bases). Trimming cost V 4 bases and J 1 base, with 13 bases left between them. Looked up from germline, CDR1 is SQVTM and CDR2 is ANQGSEA. The CDR3 is 14 residues long. This CDR3 reads CSVASAGLNYGYTF. CDR3 in DNA: TGCAGCGTTGCTTCTGCAGGGCTTAACTATGGCTACACCTTC.

The chain employs TRBV27 and TRBJ2-7; D perhaps matches TRBD2 (6 bases). The germline V gene has CDR1 MNHEY and CDR2 SMNVEV (reference sequence). The CDR3 length is 16 residues. The V gene lost 6 bases and the J gene lost 2 bases, with 20 bases spanning the gap. The CDR3 is CASSLAARSPAYEQYF. The CDR3, as DNA: TGTGCCAGCAGCTTAGCGGCCCGGAGCCCGGCCTACGAGCAGTACTTC.

This chain uses TRBV27 with TRBJ1-1; TRBD1 matches 9 bases. Germline values: CDR1 MNHEY, CDR2 SMNVEV (reference sequence). The CDR3 extends over 15 amino acids. With 4 bases clipped from V and 4 bases from J, the junction kept 7 bases outside the gene matches. CDR3 residues: CASSSRQGVGTEAFF. CDR3 nucleotides: TGTGCCAGCAGTTCCCGACAGGGGGTCGGCACTGAAGCTTTCTTT.

This rearrangement joins TRBV3-1 (or the pseudogene TRBV3-2) to TRBJ2-2; 8 nucleotides align to TRBD1. From germline, CDR1 is LGHDT and CDR2 YNNKEL (reference sequence). The ends lost 3 bases at V and 4 bases at J; junction bases unmatched: 7. The CDR3 has 16 amino acids. The CDR3 region has the DNA TGTGCCAGCAGCCAGGGGGCGACAGGGGTCACCGGGGAGCTGTTTTTT. As protein: CASSQGATGVTGELFF.

This chain uses TRBV6-4 with TRBJ2-6; a possible D gene is TRBD1 (6 bases). This CDR3 has 14 amino acids. Per germline, CDR1 MRHNA and CDR2 SNTAGT. V lost 6 bases and J 2 bases, leaving 8 bases between the germline ends. In DNA, the CDR3 is TGTGCCAGCAGCCGGACAGCTGGGGCCAACGTCCTGACTTTC. Translated: CASSRTAGANVLTF.

This chain joins TRBV11-2 and TRBJ2-2; a weak D match, TRBD2 (6 bases). Germline V gene sequence: CDR1 SGHAT, CDR2 FQNNGV. The V gene lost 5 bases and the J gene lost 2 bases, with 12 bases spanning the gap. CDR3 length: 15 residues. CDR3 residues: CASSAQAGNTGELFF. CDR3 coding DNA: TGTGCCAGCAGCGCCCAGGCGGGAAACACCGGGGAGCTGTTTTTT.

This chain links TRBV5-5 with TRBJ1-2, with D uncertain. Trimming left V 0 bases short and J 0 bases short, with 6 bases between. This CDR3 has 14 amino acids. Per the germline V gene, CDR1 is SGHKS and CDR2 is YYEKEE (reference sequence). CDR3 sequence reads: CASSLEPPNYGYTF. In DNA form, the CDR3 reads TGTGCCAGCAGCTTGGAACCGCCTAACTATGGCTACACCTTC.

The genes are TRBV27 and TRBJ1-1, with D possibly TRBD1 on 5 matching bases. This CDR3 comprises 16 residues. Germline V CDR1 and CDR2: MNHEY, SMNVEV (reference sequence). Deletions cut 0 bases from V and 0 bases from J, with 11 bases between. The CDR3 coding sequence is TGTGCCAGCAGTTTATCTTTGACAGTCATGAACACTGAAGCTTTCTTT. Encoded protein: CASSLSLTVMNTEAFF.

The J gene is TRBJ1-4, the V gene TRBV9; possibly TRBD1 for D (5 bases). The V gene's germline CDR1 is SGDLS and CDR2 YYNGEE. This CDR3 is built from 16 residues. Between the trimmed V and J ends, which lost 4 bases and 2 bases, there was a span of 15 bases. The CDR3 nucleotides are TGTGCCAGCAGCCCCCAGGGCGATGGGACTAATGAAAAACTGTTTTTT. This codes for CASSPQGDGTNEKLFF.

The gene calls are TRBV6-5 and TRBJ1-4, with 7 bases aligning to TRBD1. The CDR3 has 15 amino acids. The V segment lost 7 bases and the J segment 4 bases; nucleotides outside the gene matches: 9. Germline V CDR1 and CDR2: MNHEY, SVGAGI. This chain's CDR3 is CASKDGQAYNEKLFF. Written as DNA, the CDR3 is TGTGCCAGCAAGGACGGACAGGCCTATAATGAAAAACTGTTTTTT.

The chain recombines TRBV5-6 with TRBJ2-7, with 11 bases identical to TRBD2. This CDR3 comprises 15 residues. Germline assignment: CDR1 SGHDT and CDR2 YYEEEE. J was trimmed by 2 bases and V by 6 bases; bases with no gene match: 7. The CDR3 sequence is CASTPGLADTYEQYF. In nucleotides, the CDR3 is TGTGCCAGCACCCCGGGACTAGCGGATACCTACGAGCAGTACTTC.

This clone was picked up one time. This chain links TRBV11-3 with TRBJ2-1; D is undetermined. This CDR3 spans 14 amino acids. CDR1 and CDR2 from the germline V gene are SGHNT and YENEEA. Trimming shortened V by 3 bases and J by 7 bases, and 13 bases separated the two germline ends. The CDR3 spells CASSLRSDSNEQFF. Written as DNA, the CDR3 is TGTGCCAGCAGCTTGAGGTCGGATTCGAATGAGCAGTTCTTC.

The chain carries TRBV12-3 or TRBV12-4 and TRBJ1-2; weak D call: TRBD1 (5 bases). The CDR3 sequence is 12 residues long. The ends were cut back, 2 bases at V and 4 bases at J, with 5 bases in the middle. For the CDR3, the DNA is TGTGCCAGCAGTTTAACAGGCTATGGCTACACCTTC. As protein: CASSLTGYGYTF.

The V gene is TRBV3-1 (or the pseudogene TRBV3-2), the J gene TRBJ1-4; possibly TRBD1 for D (5 bases). Germline loops: CDR1 LGHDT, CDR2 YNNKEL (reference sequence). This CDR3 has 15 amino acids. V was shortened by 4 bases and J by 4 bases, with 13 bases between the two germline ends. For the CDR3, the DNA is TGTGCCAGCAGCCCAGCCTACAGGATTAATGAAAAACTGTTTTTT. Its translation: CASSPAYRINEKLFF.

Of note for this clone: Within the sample, other DNA sequences also encode this same CDR3. Here the CDR3 DNA reads TGTGCCAGCAGCGCGGGGTACGAGCAGTACTTC. This translates into CASSAGYEQYF. The J gene is TRBJ2-7, the V gene TRBV9; a weak D match, TRBD2 (5 bases). Germline assignment: CDR1 SGDLS and CDR2 YYNGEE. The CDR3 extends over 11 amino acids. V lost 3 bases to trimming and J lost 4 bases, with 5 bases between them.

The chain links TRBV11-2 to TRBJ1-2; the D is unclear. Trimming shortened V by 0 bases and J by 2 bases, and 16 bases separated the two germline ends. The germline CDR1 and CDR2 sequences are SGHAT and FQNNGV. The CDR3 is 17 residues long. The DNA for the CDR3 is TGTGCCAGCAGCTTAGATTCGGGCCCCCAGATCAACTATGGCTACACCTTC. This sequence encodes CASSLDSGPQINYGYTF.

V usage is TRBV2 and J usage is TRBJ2-6, with D hard to call. V was clipped by 10 bases and J by 5 bases, with 12 bases between them. From germline, CDR1 is SNHLY and CDR2 FYNNEI. There are 13 residues in the CDR3. The CDR3, as DNA: TGTGCCACCGGTCGGCTCTGGGCCAACGTCCTGACTTTC. Translated, it gives CATGRLWANVLTF.

J is TRBJ2-3 and V is TRBV6-4, with D possibly TRBD2 on 5 matching bases. The CDR3 is made up of 14 amino acids. Trimming removed 3 bases at V and 5 bases at J, with 12 bases between. Germline V gene sequence: CDR1 MRHNA, CDR2 SNTAGT. CDR3 loop: CASSDPRVGDTQYF. The CDR3 DNA sequence: TGTGCCAGCAGTGATCCGAGGGTGGGAGATACGCAGTATTTT.

This clone was detected only once. The V and J genes are TRBV6-5 and TRBJ2-7; 8 nucleotides line up with TRBD2. Germline CDR1 reads MNHEY; CDR2 reads SVGAGI. This CDR3 is 14 amino acids long. V was clipped by 6 bases and J by 0 bases; unmatched bases: 4. CDR3 DNA: TGTGCCAGCAGAGAGACTAGCGCCTCCTACGAGCAGTACTTC. Translating gives CASRETSASYEQYF.

The chain joins TRBV19 to TRBJ1-1, with D tentatively TRBD1 (6 bases). CDR1 and CDR2 (germline): LNHDA, SQIVND (reference sequence). V lost 6 bases and J lost 7, with 21 bases in between. This CDR3 has 15 amino acids. CDR3 nucleotide sequence: TGTGCCAGTAGCCCCCAGGGGAGCGCCCCCAATGAAGCTTTCTTT. Translating gives CASSPQGSAPNEAFF. Drawing the rest from reference TRBV19 and TRBJ1-1, the complete variable domain is DGGITQSPKYLFRKEGQNVTLSCEQNLNHDAMYWYRQDPGQGLRLIYYSQIVNDFQKGDIAEGYSVSREKKESFPLTVTSAQKNPTAFYLCASSPQGSAPNEAFFGQGTRLTVV.

This sequence joins TRBV19 and TRBJ2-7; D uncertain. CDR3 length equals 11 residues. V lost 3 bases and J lost 5, with 5 bases in between. Germline CDR1 is LNHDA and CDR2 is SQIVND (reference sequence). For the CDR3, the DNA is TGTGCCAGTAGTATCAGTGACGAGCAGTACTTC. Its protein product is CASSISDEQYF.

The gene calls are TRBV7-9 and TRBJ2-7; 7 bases are shared with TRBD1. In germline, CDR1 is SEHNR, CDR2 FQNEAQ (reference sequence). V trimming: 0 bases; J trimming: 1 base; junction bases outside the gene matches: 6. The CDR3 sequence is 16 residues long. For the CDR3, the DNA is TGTGCCAGCAGCTTAGCGCCGGGACAGATTTCCTACGAGCAGTACTTC. Its translation: CASSLAPGQISYEQYF.

The V gene is TRBV14, the J gene TRBJ2-2; D perhaps matches TRBD2 (5 bases). CDR1 and CDR2 from the germline V gene are SGHDN and FVKESK. The germline V and J ends were trimmed by 8 bases and 6 bases, with 13 bases remaining between them. CDR3 length equals 13 residues. The CDR3 DNA reads as TGTGCCAGCTCGAGAGGGTGGCCCGGGGAGCTGTTTTTT. It translates to CASSRGWPGELFF.